This TCR beta chain was sequenced during a study of molecular identifiers for immune sequencing clone quantification. Across the study: Replicate RNA came from about 19,000 or 110,000 naive CD8 cells and was split five ways, and four parts were sequenced.

One entry per CDR3 protein, called by TCRdb with MiXCR from the PCR reads. The sample records 400,000 to 600,000 distinct CDR3 sequences, around 23% being singletons. Naive CD8 T cells were sorted, and the gate applied was CD8+CD4-CCR7+CD45RA+. This CDR3 spans 11 amino acids. Germline assignment: CDR1 SQVTM and CDR2 ANQGSEA. Between the trimmed V and J ends, which lost 4 bases and 2 bases, there was a span of 5 bases. Whole-study findings and limits: It was shown that clones above 20 RNA copies held over 99% of effector molecules, but under 1% in naive cells. Researchers reportedly could pick up spiked Jurkat TCR RNA from one cell mixed into 1 million or so naive cells.

This clonotype was found many times. Antigen specificity is unknown. This clonotype was sampled from a human donor in good health. Some libraries in this study had Jurkat cell RNA spiked in. Sequenced: naive CD8+ T cells from blood, with Jurkat cell RNA spiked in. Subset reported: FACS-sorted CD8+CD4-CCR7+CD45RA+ naive T cells. The J gene is TRBJ1-1, the V gene TRBV29-1; no clear D. The CDR3 is CSVVGNTEAFF. Here the CDR3 DNA reads TGCAGCGTTGTAGGAAACACTGAAGCTTTCTTT.